The 29 T cell receptor beta chains below all came from one sample that was sequenced in a study of blood T cell repertoires in COVID-19. Sequenced by immunoSEQ multiplex PCR; TCRdb stores in-frame clones only, minus some. The sample includes 35,000 to 55,000 clones, 70% to 90% seen only once; the top ten take around 3.5%. Specimen: peripheral blood. These receptors all come from a human donor in a cohort sampled during active COVID-19.

The V and J genes are TRBV4-3 and TRBJ2-7; D is perhaps TRBD2 (5 bases). CDR1 is LGHNA and CDR2 is YSLEER in the germline V gene. The CDR3 is made up of 17 amino acids. Trimming cost V 0 bases and J 5 bases, with 20 bases left between them. CDR3: CASSQDNVGRRNNEQYF. In DNA, the CDR3 is TGCGCCAGCAGCCAAGATAATGTGGGGAGAAGGAATAACGAGCAGTACTTC.

The chain recombines TRBV5-4 with TRBJ2-7; D may be TRBD2 (6 bases). The germline V and J ends were trimmed by 9 bases and 0 bases, with 10 bases remaining between them. CDR1 and CDR2 from the germline V gene are SGHNT and YYREEE (reference sequence). The CDR3 spans 12 residues. The CDR3 DNA sequence: TGTGCCACCCGGGGGATCTCCTACGAGCAGTACTTC. It is translated as CATRGISYEQYF.

CDR3 loop: CASSLERGRSPLHF. CDR3 nucleotides: TGTGCCAGCAGCTTGGAGAGGGGGCGGTCACCCCTCCACTTT. This chain uses TRBV5-6 with TRBJ1-6, with TRBD1 matching over 7 bases. Losses at the gene ends were 0 bases for V and 10 bases for J; bases not matched to a gene: 4. The CDR3 runs 14 residues. The germline gives CDR1 SGHDT, CDR2 YYEEEE.

The genes are TRBV9 and TRBJ2-7; the match to TRBD1 covers 9 bases. V trimming: 2 bases; J trimming: 5 bases; junction bases outside the gene matches: 11. CDR1 is SGDLS and CDR2 is YYNGEE in the germline V gene. The CDR3 is 16 amino acids. CDR3 DNA sequence: TGTGCCAGCAGCGTCACGTTCGGGACAGGGTCTGACGAGCAGTACTTC. This encodes CASSVTFGTGSDEQYF.

Here the CDR3 DNA reads TGCGCCAGCAGCCAAGACCAAGGCAGGACTAGCGGGGGGGATAACACCGGGGAGCTGTTTTTT. It specifies CASSQDQGRTSGGDNTGELFF. This chain uses TRBV4-3 with TRBJ2-2; 15 bases match TRBD2. This CDR3 is 21 amino acids long. The V gene end was trimmed by 0 bases and the J gene end by 2 bases; junction bases not matched to a gene: 10. Germline CDR1 is LGHNA and CDR2 is YSLEER.

J is TRBJ2-2 and V is TRBV4-2, with 13 nucleotides matching TRBD2. Losses at the gene ends were 4 bases for V and 3 bases for J; bases not matched to a gene: 5. The CDR3 contains 17 residues. Germline assignment: CDR1 LGHNA and CDR2 YNFKEQ. CDR3 amino acids: CASSPGLAGEYTGELFF. The CDR3 DNA reads as TGTGCCAGCAGCCCTGGACTAGCGGGAGAGTACACCGGGGAGCTGTTTTTT.

The chain combines TRBV10-3 with TRBJ2-7, with D perhaps TRBD2 (6 bases). The ends were cut back, 5 bases at V and 3 bases at J, with 14 bases in the middle. Germline V gene data show CDR1 as ENHRY and CDR2 as SYGVKD. CDR3 length equals 14 residues. The chain's CDR3 is CAISTTGSRYEQYF. The CDR3 DNA is TGTGCCATCAGTACAACCGGGAGCCGCTACGAGCAGTACTTC.

The genes are TRBV2 and TRBJ1-1; possible D gene TRBD1, 5 bases. This CDR3 spans 15 amino acids. The V and J ends lost 5 bases and 0 bases respectively, with 13 bases between them. CDR1 is SNHLY, CDR2 FYNNEI, per germline. The CDR3 loop reads CASSRTPVMNTEAFF. CDR3 DNA: TGTGCCAGCAGTCGGACACCTGTCATGAACACTGAAGCTTTCTTT.

In this sample, this clone turned up a few times. The chain employs TRBV27 and TRBJ1-5, with 7 bases that match TRBD1. Germline assignment: CDR1 MNHEY and CDR2 SMNVEV (reference sequence). Germline trimming cut 6 bases from V and 7 bases from J; bases unmatched to any gene: 6. This CDR3 comprises 13 residues. DNA of the CDR3: TGTGCCAGCAGATCAACAGGGGCGCAGCCCCAGCATTTT. Encoded protein: CASRSTGAQPQHF.

V usage is TRBV11-2 and J usage is TRBJ1-2, with TRBD1 identical over 8 bases. The CDR3 runs to 13 residues. Germline trimming cut 6 bases from V and 7 bases from J; bases unmatched to any gene: 7. Germline values: CDR1 SGHAT, CDR2 FQNNGV. The CDR3 nucleotides read TGTGCCAGCAGGACAGGGGATTGGACTGGCTACACCTTC. This gives the protein CASRTGDWTGYTF.

The J gene is TRBJ1-6, the V gene TRBV5-6; a possible D gene is TRBD1 (5 bases). The CDR3 loop spans 15 amino acids. With 0 bases removed from V and 10 bases from J, the gap between germline ends came to 14 bases. CDR1 SGHDT and CDR2 YYEEEE come from the germline V gene. CDR3 in amino acids: CASSLGAGQRSPLHF. The DNA of the CDR3 is TGTGCCAGCAGCTTGGGGGCAGGGCAGAGGTCACCCCTCCACTTT. The full variable domain, in which reference TRBV5-6 and TRBJ1-6 provide the parts outside the CDR3, is DAGVTQSPTHLIKTRGQQVTLRCSPKSGHDTVSWYQQALGQGPQFIFQYYEEEERQRGNFPDRFSGHQFPNYSSELNVNALLLGDSALYLCASSLGAGQRSPLHFGNGTRLTVT.

V is TRBV25-1 and J is TRBJ2-2; 7 bases align to TRBD1. The CDR3 totals 13 residues. Germline V lookup: CDR1 MGHDK, CDR2 SYGVNS. With V trimmed by 7 bases and J by 4 bases, 3 bases remained unmatched. This chain's CDR3 is CASNRGTTGELFF. Written as DNA, the CDR3 is TGTGCCAGCAACAGGGGAACCACCGGGGAGCTGTTTTTT.

To note about this clone: Other nucleotide sequences from this sample produce the same CDR3. The rearrangement joins TRBV2 to TRBJ1-5, with 8 bases lining up with TRBD1. J gave up 14 bases and V 1 base, and 7 bases lay outside the gene matches. Germline CDR1 SNHLY, CDR2 FYNNEI. This CDR3 contains 13 residues. The DNA for the CDR3 is TGTGCCAGCAGTGAAGAGGGACAGGCAAAAAAGCATTTT. Translating it yields CASSEEGQAKKHF.

The rearrangement links TRBV7-3 to TRBJ2-1; 8 bases align to TRBD1. The length of the CDR3 is 15 residues. The V gene end was trimmed by 5 bases and the J gene end by 1 base; junction bases not matched to a gene: 4. Germline V gene lookup returns CDR1 SGHTA and CDR2 FQGTGA. The CDR3: CASSRGTGSYNEQFF. As DNA, the CDR3 is TGTGCCAGCAGCCGCGGGACAGGTTCCTACAATGAGCAGTTCTTC.

V and J are TRBV28 and TRBJ1-1; 11 nucleotides line up with TRBD1. The CDR3 contains 14 residues. The V gene's germline CDR1 is MDHEN and CDR2 SYDVKM. V lost 5 bases, J lost 2 bases, and 1 base stayed unmatched. As DNA, the CDR3 is TGTGCCAGCAGTGGGACAGGGGGAAACACTGAAGCTTTCTTT. This encodes CASSGTGGNTEAFF.

This clone was seen only a few times. The gene calls are TRBV13 and TRBJ2-6, with a weak D call TRBD1 (5 bases). This CDR3 is 18 amino acids long. Trimming removed 3 bases from V and 0 bases from J, with 15 bases in between. CDR1 PRHDT and CDR2 FYEKMQ come from the germline V gene (reference sequence). The CDR3 loop is CASSLGRVLGSGANVLTF. CDR3 coding DNA: TGTGCCAGCAGCTTGGGCAGGGTTCTCGGCTCTGGGGCCAACGTCCTGACTTTC. Full variable domain (missing parts from reference TRBV13 and TRBJ2-6): AAGVIQSPRHLIKEKRETATLKCYPIPRHDTVYWYQQGPGQDPQFLISFYEKMQSDKGSIPDRFSAQQFSDYHSELNMSSLELGDSALYFCASSLGRVLGSGANVLTFGAGSRLTVL.

In its sample, this clone was seen a few times. This chain connects TRBV10-3 to TRBJ2-2; a possible D gene is TRBD1 (5 bases). CDR3 length equals 16 residues. Trimming removed 5 bases at V and 0 bases at J, with 13 bases between. Germline V gene lookup returns CDR1 ENHRY and CDR2 SYGVKD. The CDR3 DNA reads as TGTGCCATCAGTTTGCAGGGCACCGCGAACACCGGGGAGCTGTTTTTT. Translated: CAISLQGTANTGELFF.

This clone was found a few times. V usage is TRBV6-4 and J usage is TRBJ1-2; 9 positions agree with TRBD1. Germline V gene sequence: CDR1 MRHNA, CDR2 SNTAGT. The V gene end was trimmed by 5 bases and the J gene end by 8 bases; junction bases not matched to a gene: 6. This CDR3 is built from 13 residues. CDR3 protein: CASSTQTGGGYTF. The CDR3 region has the DNA TGTGCCAGCAGTACGCAAACAGGGGGCGGCTACACCTTC.

This chain links TRBV7-9 with TRBJ2-5, with D possibly TRBD2 on 5 matching bases. The CDR3 has 15 amino acids. The germline V gene encodes CDR1 SEHNR and CDR2 FQNEAQ (reference sequence). V dropped 1 base and J dropped 4 bases, with 13 bases sitting between them. CDR3 in DNA: TGTGCCAGCAGCTTAGGAGATCATGCGGGAGAGACCCAGTACTTC. It codes for CASSLGDHAGETQYF. The full variable domain, its missing parts supplied by reference TRBV7-9 and TRBJ2-5, is DTGVSQNPRHKITKRGQNVTFRCDPISEHNRLYWYRQTLGQGPEFLTYFQNEAQLEKSRLLSDRFSAERPKGSFSTLEIQRTEQGDSAMYLCASSLGDHAGETQYFGPGTRLLVL.

This chain uses TRBV5-1 with TRBJ1-1; TRBD1 aligns across 8 bases. The CDR3 contains 15 residues. CDR1 and CDR2 from the germline V gene are SGHRS and YFSETQ. V shed 0 bases, J shed 6 bases, and the junction held 7 bases outside the gene matches. CDR3 coding DNA: TGCGCCAGCAGCTTGGCAGGACAGGGAAATGCTGAAGCTTTCTTT. Its translation is CASSLAGQGNAEAFF. Using reference TRBV5-1 and TRBJ1-1 for the parts outside the CDR3, the full variable domain is KAGVTQTPRYLIKTRGQQVTLSCSPISGHRSVSWYQQTPGQGLQFLFEYFSETQRNKGNFPGRFSGRQFSNSRSEMNVSTLELGDSALYLCASSLAGQGNAEAFFGQGTRLTVV.

The rearrangement links TRBV11-2 to TRBJ1-3; 8 bases line up with TRBD1. The CDR3 covers 17 residues. V lost 4 bases to trimming and J lost 3 bases; unmatched junction nucleotides: 11. Germline-derived CDR1 and CDR2 are SGHAT and FQNNGV. The CDR3 nucleotides are TGTGCCAGCAGCTCGCAACGACAGGGGCTTGTTGGAAACACCATATATTTT. Its translation is CASSSQRQGLVGNTIYF.

The rearrangement joins TRBV29-1 to TRBJ1-3, with TRBD1 identical over 7 bases. Germline V lookup: CDR1 SQVTM, CDR2 ANQGSEA. CDR3 length: 16 amino acids. With V trimmed by 4 bases and J by 4 bases, 13 bases remained unmatched. The CDR3 region has the DNA TGCAGCGTTGGTTATAGCAAAGGGGGCGCGGGAAACACCATATATTTT. Amino acid sequence: CSVGYSKGGAGNTIYF.

The V and J genes are TRBV12-5 and TRBJ1-2, with 7 positions matching TRBD1. J gave up 2 bases and V 7 bases, and 13 bases lay outside the gene matches. The V gene's germline CDR1 is LGHNT and CDR2 FRNRAP. The CDR3 has 16 residues. Here the CDR3 DNA reads TGTGCTAGTGCCTCCCACACCGGGACAGAGAACTATGGCTACACCTTC. The encoded protein is CASASHTGTENYGYTF.

The rearrangement joins TRBV2 to TRBJ2-3, with TRBD2 matching over 10 bases. CDR3 size: 14 residues. CDR1 is SNHLY and CDR2 is FYNNEI in the germline V gene. The CDR3 nucleotides read TGTGCTCTGGCCGGACTAGCGGATACAGATACGCAGTATTTT. It translates to CALAGLADTDTQYF. Supplemented by reference TRBV2 and TRBJ2-3, the full variable domain reads EPEVTQTPSHQVTQMGQEVILRCVPISNHLYFYWYRQILGQKVEFLVSFYNNEISEKSEIFDDQFSVERPDGSNFTLKIRSTKLEDSAMYFCALAGLADTDTQYFGPGTRLTVL.

V usage is TRBV4-1 and J usage is TRBJ1-1; weak D call: TRBD1 (5 bases). The CDR3 is made up of 15 amino acids. In germline, CDR1 is MGHRA, CDR2 YSYEKL. V was clipped by 3 bases and J by 5 bases, with 16 bases between them. The DNA for the CDR3 is TGCGCCAGCAGCCACGCCGGGGGGGAGCGGACTGAAGCTTTCTTT. Encoded protein: CASSHAGGERTEAFF.

The genes are TRBV4-1 and TRBJ2-5; tentatively, D is TRBD1 (6 bases). Between the trimmed V and J ends, which lost 1 base and 5 bases, there was a span of 14 bases. Germline V gene data show CDR1 as MGHRA and CDR2 as YSYEKL. CDR3 length equals 15 residues. CDR3 sequence reads: CASSQGAGGHETQYF. Here the CDR3 DNA reads TGCGCCAGCAGCCAAGGGGCTGGGGGCCACGAGACCCAGTACTTC.

The gene calls are TRBV2 and TRBJ2-1; 7 bases fit TRBD2. V dropped 7 bases and J dropped 4; count of bases not matched to a gene: 7. The CDR3 runs 14 residues. CDR1 and CDR2 (germline): SNHLY, FYNNEI. The CDR3 DNA is TGTGCCAGCATACGACTAGCAGGTTACAATGAGCAGTTCTTC. It translates to CASIRLAGYNEQFF.

The sample holds a few counts of this clone. The V and J genes are TRBV14 and TRBJ2-2; possibly TRBD1 for D (5 bases). V lost 1 base and J lost 5, with 14 bases in between. The CDR3 is 16 residues long. Germline V lookup: CDR1 SGHDN, CDR2 FVKESK. The CDR3 is CASSQGGGWRTGELFF. As DNA, the CDR3 is TGTGCCAGCAGCCAAGGGGGCGGCTGGCGGACCGGGGAGCTGTTTTTT.

The chain recombines TRBV7-9 with TRBJ2-3, with TRBD1 identical over 9 bases. The CDR3 is 17 residues long. V dropped 1 base and J dropped 3; count of bases not matched to a gene: 8. The V gene's germline CDR1 is SEHNR and CDR2 FQNEAQ (reference sequence). CDR3: CASSLGTGGSVTDTQYF. The CDR3 DNA reads TGTGCCAGCAGCTTAGGAACAGGGGGCTCTGTAACAGATACGCAGTATTTT.